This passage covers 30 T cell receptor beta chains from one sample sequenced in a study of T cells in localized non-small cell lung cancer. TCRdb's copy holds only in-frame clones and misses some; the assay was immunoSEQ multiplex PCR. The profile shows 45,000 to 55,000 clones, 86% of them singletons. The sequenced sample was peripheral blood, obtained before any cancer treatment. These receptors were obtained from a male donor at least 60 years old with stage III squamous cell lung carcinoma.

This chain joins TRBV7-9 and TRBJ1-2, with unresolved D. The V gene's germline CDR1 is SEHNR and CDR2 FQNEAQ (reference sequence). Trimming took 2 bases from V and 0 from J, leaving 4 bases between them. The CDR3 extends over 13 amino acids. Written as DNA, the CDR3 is TGTGCCAGCAGCTTACTGGCTAACTATGGCTACACCTTC. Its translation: CASSLLANYGYTF.

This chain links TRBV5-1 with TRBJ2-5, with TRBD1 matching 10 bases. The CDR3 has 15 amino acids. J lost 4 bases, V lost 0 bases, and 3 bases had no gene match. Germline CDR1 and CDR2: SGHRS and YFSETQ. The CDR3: CASSLGDRGSETQYF. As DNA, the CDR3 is TGCGCCAGCAGCTTGGGGGACAGGGGATCAGAGACCCAGTACTTC. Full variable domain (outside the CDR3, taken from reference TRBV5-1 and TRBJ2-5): KAGVTQTPRYLIKTRGQQVTLSCSPISGHRSVSWYQQTPGQGLQFLFEYFSETQRNKGNFPGRFSGRQFSNSRSEMNVSTLELGDSALYLCASSLGDRGSETQYFGPGTRLLVL.

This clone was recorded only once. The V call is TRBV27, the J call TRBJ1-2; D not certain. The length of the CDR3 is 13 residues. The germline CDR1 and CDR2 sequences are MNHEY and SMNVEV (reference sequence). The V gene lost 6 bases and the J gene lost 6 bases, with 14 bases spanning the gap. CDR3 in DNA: TGTGCCAGCAGACCCTCGGGTGGGGATGGCTACACCTTC. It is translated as CASRPSGGDGYTF.

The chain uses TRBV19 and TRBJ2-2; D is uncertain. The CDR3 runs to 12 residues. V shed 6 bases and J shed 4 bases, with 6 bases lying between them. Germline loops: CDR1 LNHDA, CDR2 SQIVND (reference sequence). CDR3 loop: CASSFLTGELFF. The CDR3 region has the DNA TGTGCCAGTAGCTTTCTCACCGGGGAGCTGTTTTTT. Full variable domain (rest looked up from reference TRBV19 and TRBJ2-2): DGGITQSPKYLFRKEGQNVTLSCEQNLNHDAMYWYRQDPGQGLRLIYYSQIVNDFQKGDIAEGYSVSREKKESFPLTVTSAQKNPTAFYLCASSFLTGELFFGEGSRLTVL.

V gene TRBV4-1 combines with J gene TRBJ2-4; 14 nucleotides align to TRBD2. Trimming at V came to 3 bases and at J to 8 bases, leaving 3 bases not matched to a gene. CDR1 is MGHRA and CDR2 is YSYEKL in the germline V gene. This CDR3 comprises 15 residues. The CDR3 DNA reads TGCGCCAGCAGCCAGGGGACTAGCGGGAGAGACATTCAGTACTTC. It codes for CASSQGTSGRDIQYF.

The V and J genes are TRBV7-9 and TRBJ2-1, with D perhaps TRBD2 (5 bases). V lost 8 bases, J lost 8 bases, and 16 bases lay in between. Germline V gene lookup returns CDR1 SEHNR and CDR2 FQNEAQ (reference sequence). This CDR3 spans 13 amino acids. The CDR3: CASGRGSIDEQFF. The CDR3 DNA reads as TGTGCCAGCGGGCGAGGGTCCATCGATGAGCAGTTCTTC.

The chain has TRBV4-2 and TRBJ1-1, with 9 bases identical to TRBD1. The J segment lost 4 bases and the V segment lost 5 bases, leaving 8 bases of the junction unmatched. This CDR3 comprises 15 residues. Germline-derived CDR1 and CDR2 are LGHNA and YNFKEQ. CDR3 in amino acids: CASSIPGQGSTEAFF. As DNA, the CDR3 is TGTGCCAGCAGCATACCGGGACAGGGAAGCACTGAAGCTTTCTTT.

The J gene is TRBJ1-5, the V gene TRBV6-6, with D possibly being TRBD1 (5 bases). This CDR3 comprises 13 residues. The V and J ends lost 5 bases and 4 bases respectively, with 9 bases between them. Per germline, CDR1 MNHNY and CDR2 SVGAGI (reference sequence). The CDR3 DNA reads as TGTGCCAGCAGTCTCAGGGAGAATCAGCCCCAGCATTTT. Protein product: CASSLRENQPQHF.

The chain's CDR3 is CASSLSGGSNSALHF. The CDR3 nucleotides are TGTGCCAGCAGCCTTTCAGGGGGCTCTAATTCGGCCCTCCACTTT. The rearrangement uses TRBV6-5 and TRBJ1-6; 8 nucleotides agree with TRBD1. V lost 6 bases, J lost 14 bases, and 15 bases stayed unmatched. The CDR3 is made up of 15 amino acids. The V gene's germline CDR1 is MNHEY and CDR2 SVGAGI.

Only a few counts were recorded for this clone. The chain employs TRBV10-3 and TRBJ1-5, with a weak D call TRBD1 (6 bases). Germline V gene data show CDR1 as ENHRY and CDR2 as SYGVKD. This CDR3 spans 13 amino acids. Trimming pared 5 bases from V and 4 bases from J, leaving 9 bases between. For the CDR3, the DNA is TGTGCCATCAGTAAGGGGGGGAATCAGCCCCAGCATTTT. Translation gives CAISKGGNQPQHF.

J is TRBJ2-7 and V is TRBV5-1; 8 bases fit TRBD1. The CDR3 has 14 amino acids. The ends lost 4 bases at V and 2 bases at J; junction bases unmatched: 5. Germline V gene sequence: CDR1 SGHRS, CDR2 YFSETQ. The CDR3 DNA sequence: TGCGCCAGCAGCGCAGGACAGGGAACCTACGAGCAGTACTTC. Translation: CASSAGQGTYEQYF.

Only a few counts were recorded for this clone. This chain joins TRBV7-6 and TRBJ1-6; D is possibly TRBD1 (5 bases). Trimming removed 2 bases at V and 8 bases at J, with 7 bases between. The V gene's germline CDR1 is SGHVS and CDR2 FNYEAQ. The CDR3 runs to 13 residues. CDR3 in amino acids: CASSLLGHSPLHF. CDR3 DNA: TGTGCCAGCAGCTTACTGGGGCATTCACCCCTCCACTTT.

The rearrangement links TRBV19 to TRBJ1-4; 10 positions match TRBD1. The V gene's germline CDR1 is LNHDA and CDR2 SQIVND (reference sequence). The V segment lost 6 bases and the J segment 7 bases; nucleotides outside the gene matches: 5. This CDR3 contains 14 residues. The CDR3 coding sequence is TGTGCCAGTAGGGACCGGGACAGGGGTGAAAAACTGTTTTTT. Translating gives CASRDRDRGEKLFF.

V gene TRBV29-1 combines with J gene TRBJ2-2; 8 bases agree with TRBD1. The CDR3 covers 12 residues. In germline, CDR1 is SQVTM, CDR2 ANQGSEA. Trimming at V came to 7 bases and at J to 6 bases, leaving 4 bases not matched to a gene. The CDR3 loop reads CSGVQGAGELFF. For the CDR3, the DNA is TGCAGCGGTGTACAGGGGGCCGGGGAGCTGTTTTTT.

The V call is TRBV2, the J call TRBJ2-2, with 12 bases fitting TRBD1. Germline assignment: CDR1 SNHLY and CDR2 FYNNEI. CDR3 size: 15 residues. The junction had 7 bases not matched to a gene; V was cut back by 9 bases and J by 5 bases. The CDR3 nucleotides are TGTGCCAGGGGACAGGGGGCCGCGAGGACCGGGGAGCTGTTTTTT. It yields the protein CARGQGAARTGELFF.

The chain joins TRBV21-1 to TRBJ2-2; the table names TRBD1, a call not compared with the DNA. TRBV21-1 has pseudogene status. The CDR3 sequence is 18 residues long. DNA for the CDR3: TGTGCCAGCAGCAAAGGCGTCCAGGGCTACTGTTTTACCGGGGAGCTGTTTTTT. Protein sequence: CASSKGVQGYCFTGELFF.

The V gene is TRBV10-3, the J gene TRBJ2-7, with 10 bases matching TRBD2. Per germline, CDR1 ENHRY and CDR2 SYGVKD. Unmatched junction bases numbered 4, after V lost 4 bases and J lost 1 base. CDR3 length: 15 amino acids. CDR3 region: CAISAVAGGSYEQYF. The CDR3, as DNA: TGTGCCATCAGTGCTGTAGCGGGAGGTTCCTACGAGCAGTACTTC.

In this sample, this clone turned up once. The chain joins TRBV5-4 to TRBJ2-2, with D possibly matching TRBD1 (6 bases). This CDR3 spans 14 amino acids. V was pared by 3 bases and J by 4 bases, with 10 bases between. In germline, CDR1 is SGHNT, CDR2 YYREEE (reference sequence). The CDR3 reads CASSYPGVTGELFF. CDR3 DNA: TGTGCCAGCAGCTATCCAGGGGTCACCGGGGAGCTGTTTTTT. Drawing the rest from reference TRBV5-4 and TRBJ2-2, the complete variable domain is ETGVTQSPTHLIKTRGQQVTLRCSSQSGHNTVSWYQQALGQGPQFIFQYYREEENGRGNFPPRFSGLQFPNYSSELNVNALELDDSALYLCASSYPGVTGELFFGEGSRLTVL.

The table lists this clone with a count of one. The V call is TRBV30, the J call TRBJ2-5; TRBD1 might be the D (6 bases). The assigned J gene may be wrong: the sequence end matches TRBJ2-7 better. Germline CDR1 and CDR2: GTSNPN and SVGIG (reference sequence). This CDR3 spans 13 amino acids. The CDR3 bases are TGTGCCTGGAGTCCCGGACAGTCCTACGAGCAGTACTTC. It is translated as CAWSPGQSYEQYF.

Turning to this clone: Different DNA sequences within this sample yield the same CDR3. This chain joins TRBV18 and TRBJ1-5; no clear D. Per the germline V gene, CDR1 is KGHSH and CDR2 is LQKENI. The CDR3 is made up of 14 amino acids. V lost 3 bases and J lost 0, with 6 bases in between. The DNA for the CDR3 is TGTGCCAGCTCACCCGGGAATAGCAATCAGCCCCAGCATTTT. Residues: CASSPGNSNQPQHF.

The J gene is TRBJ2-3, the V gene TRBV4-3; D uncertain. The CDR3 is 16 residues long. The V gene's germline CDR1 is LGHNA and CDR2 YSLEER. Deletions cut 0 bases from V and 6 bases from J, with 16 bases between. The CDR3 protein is CASSQDSGPLMDTQYF. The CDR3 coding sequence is TGCGCCAGCAGCCAAGATTCCGGACCCCTAATGGATACGCAGTATTTT.

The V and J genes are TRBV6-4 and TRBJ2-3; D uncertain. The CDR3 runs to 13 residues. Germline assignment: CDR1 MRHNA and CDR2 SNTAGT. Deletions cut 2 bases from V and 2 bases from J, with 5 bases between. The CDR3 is CASSDPNTDTQYF. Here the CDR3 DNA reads TGTGCCAGCAGTGACCCAAACACAGATACGCAGTATTTT.

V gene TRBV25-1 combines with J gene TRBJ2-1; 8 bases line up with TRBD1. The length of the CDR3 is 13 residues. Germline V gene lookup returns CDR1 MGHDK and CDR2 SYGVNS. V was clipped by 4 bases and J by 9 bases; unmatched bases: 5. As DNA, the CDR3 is TGTGCCAGCAGTGCGGGACAGGACATTGAGCAGTTCTTC. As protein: CASSAGQDIEQFF. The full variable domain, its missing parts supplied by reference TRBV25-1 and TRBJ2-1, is EADIYQTPRYLVIGTGKKITLECSQTMGHDKMYWYQQDPGMELHLIHYSYGVNSTEKGDLSSESTVSRIRTEHFPLTLESARPSHTSQYLCASSAGQDIEQFFGPGTRLTVL.

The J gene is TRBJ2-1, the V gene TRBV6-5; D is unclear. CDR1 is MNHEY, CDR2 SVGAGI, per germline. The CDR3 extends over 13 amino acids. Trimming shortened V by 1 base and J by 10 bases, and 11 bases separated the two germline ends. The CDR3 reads CASSYLASWEQFF. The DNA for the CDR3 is TGTGCCAGCAGTTACTTGGCCTCATGGGAGCAGTTCTTC.

This CDR3 reads CASSPYNSPLHF. The CDR3 DNA reads as TGTGCCAGCTCACCCTATAATTCACCCCTCCACTTT. The chain is built from TRBV18 and TRBJ1-6; D uncertain. The CDR3 sequence is 12 residues long. Trimming took 3 bases from V and 3 from J, leaving 0 bases between them. Germline-derived CDR1 and CDR2 are KGHSH and LQKENI.

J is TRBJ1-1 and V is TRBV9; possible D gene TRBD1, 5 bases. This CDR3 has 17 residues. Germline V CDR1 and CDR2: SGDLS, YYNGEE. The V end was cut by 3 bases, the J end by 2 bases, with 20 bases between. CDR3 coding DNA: TGTGCCAGCAGCGCCACCGGGGCACGAGGGGCTAACACTGAAGCTTTCTTT. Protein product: CASSATGARGANTEAFF.

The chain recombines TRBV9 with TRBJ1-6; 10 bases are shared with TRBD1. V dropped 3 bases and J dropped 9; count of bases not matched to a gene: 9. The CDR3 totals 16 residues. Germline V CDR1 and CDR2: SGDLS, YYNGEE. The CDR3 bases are TGTGCCAGCAGCGCCGCTTTGGGACAGGGGAGTTCACCCCTCCACTTT. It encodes CASSAALGQGSSPLHF.

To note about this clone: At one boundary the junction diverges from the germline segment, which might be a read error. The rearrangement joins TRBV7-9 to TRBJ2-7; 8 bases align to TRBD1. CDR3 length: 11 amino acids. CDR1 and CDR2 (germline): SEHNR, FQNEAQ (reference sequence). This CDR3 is CASSLEGQGVF. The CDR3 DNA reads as TGTGCCAGCAGCTTGGAAGGACAGGGAGTCTTC.

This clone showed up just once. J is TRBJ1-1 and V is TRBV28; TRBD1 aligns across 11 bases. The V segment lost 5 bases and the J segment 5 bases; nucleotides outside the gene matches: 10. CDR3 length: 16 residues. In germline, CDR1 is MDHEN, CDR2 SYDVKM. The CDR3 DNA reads TGTGCCAGCAGTCGGACAGGGGGCGCGGGGAGGACTGAAGCTTTCTTT. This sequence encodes CASSRTGGAGRTEAFF.

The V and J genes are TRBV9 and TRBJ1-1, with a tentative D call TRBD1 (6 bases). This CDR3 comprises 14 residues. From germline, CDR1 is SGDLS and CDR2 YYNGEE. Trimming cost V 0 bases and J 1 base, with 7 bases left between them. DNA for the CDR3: TGTGCCAGCAGCGTAGGGGGACAGAACACTGAAGCTTTCTTT. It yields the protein CASSVGGQNTEAFF.